This is a list of T cell receptor beta chains from one sample in a study of cytomegalovirus exposure and HLA in healthy donors. Measured with immunoSEQ multiplex PCR; TCRdb has only the in-frame clones, and not every one. The sample comprises roughly 90,000 clones, about 87% of which are singletons, and roughly 2.2% rests with the top ten. What was sequenced was PBMCs. These receptors originate from a man aged 18 to 30 in good health and CMV-seronegative. Each CDR3 is given with its conserved first and last residue. A D gene is named only where the DNA matches it firmly. Clone size appears in some rows only: once, few, many, or a class for an expanded clone.

J gene,V gene,clone size,D gene,CDR3 protein,CDR3 DNA
TRBJ2-1,TRBV28,NA,NA,CASFNESYNEQFF,TGTGCCAGCTTTAACGAGAGTTACAATGAGCAGTTCTTC
TRBJ2-7,TRBV5-1,NA,TRBD2,CASSAGDYYEQYF,TGCGCCAGCAGCGCCGGGGACTACTACGAGCAGTACTTC
TRBJ2-7,TRBV7-8,NA,TRBD2,CASSLLGTTYYEQYF,TGTGCCAGCAGTTTGTTAGGGACTACGTATTACGAGCAGTACTTC
TRBJ1-4,TRBV19,NA,NA,CASSRGQGSNENLFF,TGTGCCAGTAGTCGTGGGCAGGGTTCAAATGAAAACCTGTTTTTT
TRBJ1-2,TRBV18,NA,NA,CASSPFGGQNYGYTF,TGTGCCAGCTCACCCTTCGGCGGGCAGAACTATGGCTACACCTTC
TRBJ1-5,TRBV6-5,once,TRBD1,CASSHGTGAQHF,TGTGCCAGCAGCCACGGGACAGGGGCTCAGCATTTT
TRBJ2-7,TRBV4-1,once,TRBD1,CASSQAPRGKTYEQYF,TGCGCCAGCAGCCAAGCACCCAGGGGGAAAACGTACGAGCAGTACTTC
TRBJ2-2,TRBV18,NA,TRBD1,CASSPPGTGSANTGELFF,TGTGCCAGCTCTCCCCCCGGGACAGGGAGCGCGAACACCGGGGAGCTGTTTTTT
TRBJ2-2,TRBV5-1,NA,NA,CASSRQGTGELFF,TGCGCCAGCAGCCGGCAGGGCACCGGGGAGCTGTTTTTT
TRBJ2-5,TRBV27,NA,NA,CASRENDGGLKKETQYF,TGTGCCAGCAGAGAAAACGACGGAGGTTTAAAAAAAGAGACCCAGTACTTC
TRBJ2-7,TRBV7-9,NA,NA,CSSSPRDGRYEQYF,TGTTCCAGCAGCCCCCGGGATGGAAGGTACGAGCAGTACTTC
TRBJ2-2,TRBV10-2,NA,TRBD1,CASMRQGNTGELFF,TGCGCCAGCATGAGACAGGGGAACACCGGGGAGCTGTTTTTT
TRBJ2-4,TRBV4-2,once,TRBD1,CASSQGGGILAKNIQYF,TGTGCCAGCAGCCAAGGAGGGGGCATCCTAGCCAAAAACATTCAGTACTTC
TRBJ2-1,TRBV7-3,once,NA,CASSLTGGPSSYNEQFF,TGTGCCAGCAGCTTAACCGGGGGGCCCAGCTCCTACAATGAGCAGTTCTTC
TRBJ1-2,TRBV28,NA,NA,CASSLTSNYGYTF,TGTGCCAGCAGCCTGACTTCTAACTATGGCTACACCTTC
TRBJ2-1,TRBV15,NA,TRBD2,CATSKRLAGGPGSSYNEQFF,TGTGCCACCAGCAAAAGACTAGCGGGAGGGCCGGGGAGCTCCTACAATGAGCAGTTCTTC
TRBJ2-6,TRBV18,NA,NA,CASSPPEGANVPTF,TGTGCCAGCTCACCACCAGAAGGGGCCAACGTCCCGACTTTC
TRBJ2-5,TRBV11-2,NA,NA,CASSLAEERAQYF,TGTGCCAGCAGCTTAGCAGAAGAGAGGGCCCAGTACTTC
TRBJ2-5,TRBV6-5,NA,TRBD1,CASSYSGQGIWTQYF,TGTGCCAGCAGTTACTCGGGACAGGGGATATGGACCCAGTACTTC
TRBJ2-7,TRBV29-1,NA,NA,CSVEASSYEQYF,TGCAGCGTTGAAGCCTCCTCCTACGAGCAGTACTTC
TRBJ2-1,TRBV7-2,once,TRBD1,CASSNRDRRNEQFF,TGTGCCAGCAGCAACCGGGACAGGCGCAATGAGCAGTTCTTC
TRBJ2-3,TRBV7-9,once,TRBD2,CASSLIAGRSTDTQYF,TGTGCCAGCAGCTTAATAGCGGGACGTAGCACAGATACGCAGTATTTT
TRBJ2-2,TRBV15,few,TRBD2,CATTPLAYTGELFF,TGTGCCACCACCCCACTAGCGTACACCGGGGAGCTGTTTTTT
TRBJ2-1,TRBV9,NA,NA,CASSVASSSNEQFF,TGTGCCAGCAGCGTAGCCTCTAGCTCCAATGAGCAGTTCTTC
TRBJ2-4,TRBV5-1,NA,TRBD2,CASSYGTSDTEINIQYF,TGCGCCAGCAGCTACGGGACTAGCGATACTGAAATAAACATTCAGTACTTC
TRBJ2-7,TRBV29-1,NA,NA,CSVDGGPSYEQYF,TGCAGCGTTGATGGAGGGCCTTCCTACGAGCAGTACTTC
TRBJ2-1,TRBV7-6,NA,TRBD2,CASSEDASGRGEQFF,TGTGCCAGCAGCGAGGATGCTAGCGGGAGGGGTGAGCAGTTCTTC
TRBJ1-2,TRBV5-4,once,TRBD1,CASSPDRVSGYTF,TGTGCCAGCAGCCCGGACAGGGTGTCTGGCTACACCTTC
TRBJ1-3,TRBV18,NA,NA,CASSPTGSSGNTIYF,TGTGCCAGCTCACCAACAGGGAGCTCTGGAAACACCATATATTTT
TRBJ2-4,TRBV15,few,NA,CATSRVRSGALQAKNIQYF,TGTGCCACCAGCAGAGTAAGAAGTGGGGCTCTCCAAGCCAAAAACATTCAGTACTTC
TRBJ1-5,TRBV28,NA,NA,CASRDNDQPQHF,TGTGCCAGCAGGGACAACGACCAGCCCCAGCATTTT
TRBJ2-2,TRBV5-5,NA,NA,CASSLGSGELFF,TGTGCCAGCAGCTTGGGTAGCGGGGAGCTGTTTTTT
TRBJ2-1,TRBV21-1,NA,NA,CASTKAGGPYNEQFF,TGTGCCAGCACCAAAGCGGGAGGGCCTTACAATGAGCAGTTCTTC
TRBJ1-6,TRBV28,NA,TRBD1,CASSPPRQGIGSPLHF,TGTGCCAGCAGCCCGCCTCGACAGGGGATTGGCTCACCCCTCCACTTT
TRBJ1-2,TRBV4-2,NA,TRBD1,CASSLDPRGGRDGYTF,TGTGCCAGCAGCCTCGATCCCCGAGGGGGCAGGGATGGCTACACCTTC
TRBJ2-7,TRBV2,NA,NA,CASSEQVSANEQYF,TGTGCCAGCAGTGAACAGGTTAGCGCAAACGAGCAGTACTTC
TRBJ2-5,TRBV5-6,NA,TRBD1,CASSWGRGTGRFETQYF,TGTGCCAGCAGCTGGGGGCGAGGGACAGGGAGGTTTGAGACCCAGTACTTC
TRBJ2-5,TRBV7-2,once,NA,CASSRGFETQYF,TGTGCCAGCAGCCGAGGGTTTGAGACCCAGTACTTC
TRBJ2-2,TRBV11-2,NA,TRBD2,CASSFTSGRRNTGELFF,TGTGCCAGCAGCTTTACTAGCGGGAGGAGGAACACCGGGGAGCTGTTTTTT
TRBJ2-1,TRBV19,NA,NA,CASTFSRTKLYNEQFF,TGTGCCAGTACTTTTAGTCGAACTAAACTCTACAATGAGCAGTTCTTC